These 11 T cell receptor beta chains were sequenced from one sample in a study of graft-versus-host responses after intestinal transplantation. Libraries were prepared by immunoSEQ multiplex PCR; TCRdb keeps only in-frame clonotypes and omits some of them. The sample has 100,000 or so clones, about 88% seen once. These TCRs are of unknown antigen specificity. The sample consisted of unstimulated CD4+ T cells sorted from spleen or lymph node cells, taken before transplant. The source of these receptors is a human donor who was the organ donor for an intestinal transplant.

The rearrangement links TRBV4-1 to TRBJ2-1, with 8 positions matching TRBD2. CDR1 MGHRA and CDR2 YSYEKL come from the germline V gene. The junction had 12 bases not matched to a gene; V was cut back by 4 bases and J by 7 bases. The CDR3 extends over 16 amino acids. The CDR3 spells CASSRLSGEIKNEQFF. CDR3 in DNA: TGCGCCAGCAGCCGGCTTAGCGGGGAGATTAAGAATGAGCAGTTCTTC.

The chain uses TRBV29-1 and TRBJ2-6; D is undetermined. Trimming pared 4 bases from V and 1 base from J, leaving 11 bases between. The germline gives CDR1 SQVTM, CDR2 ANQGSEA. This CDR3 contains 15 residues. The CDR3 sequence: CSVALGFSGANVLTF. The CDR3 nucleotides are TGCAGCGTTGCCCTGGGGTTTTCTGGGGCCAACGTCCTGACTTTC.

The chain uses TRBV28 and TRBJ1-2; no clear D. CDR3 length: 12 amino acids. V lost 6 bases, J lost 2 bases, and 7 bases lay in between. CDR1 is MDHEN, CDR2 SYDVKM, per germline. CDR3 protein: CASREGNYGYTF. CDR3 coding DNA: TGTGCCAGCAGGGAAGGGAACTATGGCTACACCTTC.

The CDR3 nucleotides are TGCGCCAGCAGCTTTAGGATAGCGGGGGGCAATGAGCAGTTCTTC. Its translation: CASSFRIAGGNEQFF. This chain connects TRBV5-1 to TRBJ2-1, with 10 bases lining up with TRBD2. Germline V lookup: CDR1 SGHRS, CDR2 YFSETQ. This CDR3 has 15 residues. The V gene end was trimmed by 2 bases and the J gene end by 6 bases; junction bases not matched to a gene: 5.

CDR3 protein: CASSTLLSGYTF. In nucleotides, the CDR3 is TGTGCCAGCAGCACTCTCCTATCAGGCTACACCTTC. The chain couples TRBV11-2 to TRBJ1-2; the D is unclear. The CDR3 spans 12 residues. V lost 5 bases and J 8 bases, leaving 12 bases between the germline ends. From germline, CDR1 is SGHAT and CDR2 FQNNGV.

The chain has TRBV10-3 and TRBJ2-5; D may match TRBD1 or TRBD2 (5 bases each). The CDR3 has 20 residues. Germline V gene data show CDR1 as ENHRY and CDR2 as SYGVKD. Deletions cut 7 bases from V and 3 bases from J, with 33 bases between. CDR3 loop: CAIIWTFFPQKKQEKETQYF. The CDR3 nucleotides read TGTGCCATCATTTGGACTTTCTTCCCGCAAAAAAAACAGGAAAAAGAGACCCAGTACTTC.

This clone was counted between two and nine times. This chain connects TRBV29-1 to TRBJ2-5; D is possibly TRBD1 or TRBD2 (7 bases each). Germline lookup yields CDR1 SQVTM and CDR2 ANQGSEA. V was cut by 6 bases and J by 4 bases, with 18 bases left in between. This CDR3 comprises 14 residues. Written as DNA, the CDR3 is TGCAGCGTAGGGGAGGGGGCAGGAGGAGAGACCCAGTACTTC. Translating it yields CSVGEGAGGETQYF.

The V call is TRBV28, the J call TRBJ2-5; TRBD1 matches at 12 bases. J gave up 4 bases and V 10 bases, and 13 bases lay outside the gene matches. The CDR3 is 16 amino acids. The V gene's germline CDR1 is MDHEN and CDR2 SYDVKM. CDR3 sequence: CATTVGTGGSGETQYF. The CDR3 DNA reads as TGTGCCACCACGGTGGGGACAGGGGGCTCGGGAGAGACCCAGTACTTC.

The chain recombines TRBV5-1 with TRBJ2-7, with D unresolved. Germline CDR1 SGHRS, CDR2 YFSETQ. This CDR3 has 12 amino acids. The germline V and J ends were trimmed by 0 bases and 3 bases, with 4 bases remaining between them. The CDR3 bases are TGCGCCAGCAGCTTGGACCTCTACGAGCAGTACTTC. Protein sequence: CASSLDLYEQYF.

Here the CDR3 reads CASSIPGISIEQYF. In DNA, the CDR3 is TGTGCCAGTAGTATTCCAGGGATCAGCATAGAGCAGTACTTC. The chain employs TRBV19 and TRBJ2-7; D perhaps matches TRBD1 (5 bases). Trimming left V 3 bases short and J 7 bases short, with 16 bases between. This CDR3 spans 14 amino acids. CDR1 and CDR2 from the germline V gene are LNHDA and SQIVND (reference sequence).

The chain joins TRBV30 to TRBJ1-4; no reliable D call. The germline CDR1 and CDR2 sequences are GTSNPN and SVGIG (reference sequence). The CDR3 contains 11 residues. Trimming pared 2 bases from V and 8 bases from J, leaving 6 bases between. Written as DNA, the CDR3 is TGTGCCTGGAGTACGGAAGAAAAACTGTTTTTT. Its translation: CAWSTEEKLFF.